The clone carrying this T cell receptor (beta chain) has a count of ten or more. What it binds is unknown. This specimen belongs to a study of T cells in Graves' hyperthyroidism and ophthalmopathy. Findings and caveats of the study: Model-based prediction identified ophthalmopathy a median around 6.5 months prior to its onset.

The CDR3 is made up of 12 amino acids. Germline V gene sequence: CDR1 SNHLY, CDR2 FYNNEI. V was trimmed by 6 bases and J by 4 bases, leaving 4 bases between them. Amplification of TCR beta CDR3 regions was performed using RNA transcripts as template. RT-PCR in the first round (using the HTBI primer set) targeted the TCR CDR3. TCRdb re-called the multiplex PCR reads through MiXCR, storing one row per CDR3 protein. The data show more than 350,000 distinct CDR3 sequences, about 15% seen once. The chain employs TRBV2 and TRBJ2-6, with D unresolved. The origin of this receptor is a woman between 25 and 40 years old with Graves' ophthalmopathy. The sequencing input was blood. CDR3 residues: CASRSGANVLTF. For the CDR3, the DNA is TGTGCCAGCAGGTCAGGGGCCAACGTCCTGACTTTC. The complete variable domain, with remaining parts taken from reference TRBV2 and TRBJ2-6, reads EPEVTQTPSHQVTQMGQEVILRCVPISNHLYFYWYRQILGQKVEFLVSFYNNEISEKSEIFDDQFSVERPDGSNFTLKIRSTKLEDSAMYFCASRSGANVLTFGAGSRLTVL.